Presented here are 4 T cell receptor beta chains from one specimen sequenced in a study of OX40 agonist ivuxolimab in advanced cancers. TCRdb keeps only in-frame clones here, not all; method: immunoSEQ multiplex PCR. The data hold roughly 110,000 clones, with roughly 90% observed a single time. This material consisted of CD4+ or CD8+ T cells sorted from blood, taken in a trial of the OX40 agonist ivuxolimab. The receptors were sampled from an adult with an advanced solid tumor such as melanoma, head and neck, liver or kidney cancer.

This clone turned up a few times. This chain connects TRBV5-6 to TRBJ1-2, with D perhaps matching TRBD1 (5 bases). This CDR3 spans 13 amino acids. Between the trimmed V and J ends, which lost 6 bases and 5 bases, there was a span of 14 bases. Germline assignment: CDR1 SGHDT and CDR2 YYEEEE. Here the CDR3 reads CASTPRDAYGYTF. The CDR3 DNA reads TGTGCCAGCACCCCCCGGGACGCATATGGCTACACCTTC.

This chain connects TRBV7-3 to TRBJ2-7; possibly TRBD1 for D (7 bases). Germline V gene lookup returns CDR1 SGHTA and CDR2 FQGTGA. V gave up 6 bases and J gave up 6 bases, with 15 bases separating them. The CDR3 is 13 amino acids. This chain's CDR3 is CASSLRGESEQYF. The CDR3 region has the DNA TGTGCCAGCAGTCTCAGGGGGGAGAGCGAGCAGTACTTC.

The chain has TRBV19 and TRBJ1-5; unclear D gene. This CDR3 is 15 amino acids long. The V and J ends lost 8 bases and 0 bases respectively, with 14 bases between them. Germline values: CDR1 LNHDA, CDR2 SQIVND (reference sequence). CDR3 amino acids: CASGSMAISNQPQHF. The CDR3 DNA sequence: TGTGCCAGTGGGTCGATGGCCATTAGCAATCAGCCCCAGCATTTT.

This clone was counted a single time. The chain couples TRBV6-6 to TRBJ2-7; 8 nucleotides match TRBD2. Germline CDR1 MNHNY, CDR2 SVGAGI (reference sequence). The CDR3 contains 14 residues. The J segment lost 2 bases and the V segment lost 7 bases, leaving 7 bases of the junction unmatched. In DNA, the CDR3 is TGTGCCAGCACTTCCAGCGGGAGAGCCTACGAGCAGTACTTC. Translation gives CASTSSGRAYEQYF.